This TCR beta chain was identified during a study of PD-L1 blockade in urothelial cancer. Germline V gene data show CDR1 as SGHRS and CDR2 as YFSETQ. V lost 3 bases and J lost 5, with 17 bases in between. The CDR3 runs to 15 residues. Turning to this clone: Additional DNA sequences in this sample encode the identical CDR3.

Assay used: immunoSEQ multiplex PCR; TCRdb lists only in-frame clones, some missing. The sample includes 37,000 or so clones, 84% seen only once; the top ten take around a sixth. Time point indicated: pretreatment peripheral blood. The material was PBMCs, obtained around atezolizumab (anti-PD-L1) treatment. This sequence originates from a man in his 60s with urothelial cancer. This chain connects TRBV5-1 to TRBJ1-1; weak D call: TRBD1 (6 bases). DNA of the CDR3: TGCGCCAGCAGCTCCGCGAACAGGGTTGGTACTGAAGCTTTCTTT. As protein: CASSSANRVGTEAFF.